This T cell receptor beta chain derives from a study of blood T cell repertoires in COVID-19. Overall study: Samples of COVID-19 (acute and convalescent) were obtained from the United States, Italy and Spain. T cells, B-cell-depleted T cells, or PBMCs supplied cDNA or gDNA.

Sequencing was performed with immunoSEQ multiplex PCR; in TCRdb, only in-frame clones are kept and a portion is missing. This sample has roughly 11,000 clones; 82% occur once, and the top ten carry less than 25%. Trimming pared 7 bases from V and 5 bases from J, leaving 20 bases between. The germline gives CDR1 LNHDA, CDR2 SQIVND (reference sequence). This CDR3 contains 15 residues. Sequencing was performed on peripheral blood. The sequence derives from a human donor in a cohort sampled during active COVID-19. This chain links TRBV19 with TRBJ1-1, with a possible D match to TRBD1 (5 bases). The CDR3 DNA reads TGTGCCAGTAAAAAGGATCGGGCCGGGGGAACTGAAGCTTTCTTT. Translated: CASKKDRAGGTEAFF.